This T cell receptor beta chain was obtained from a study of cytomegalovirus exposure and HLA in healthy donors. Across the study: Out of about 180 million T cells, an earlier analysis found about 120 million unique TCR beta sequences in total.

The study ran its PCR with 60 Vbeta and 13 Jbeta primers. Some clones are missing from TCRdb's copy, which holds only in-frame ones; the method was immunoSEQ multiplex PCR. The repertoire consists of 130,000 to 150,000 clones, with around 79% occurring once and the leading ten covering around 5.4%. About this clone: Antigen unknown.

The study, taken as a whole, reports: Researchers reported that a few CMV-associated chains were confirmed in vitro as CMV antigen-specific. TCR beta sequences reportedly predicted the HLA-A and HLA-B alleles of most subjects accurately.

Germline values: CDR1 LNHNV, CDR2 YYDKDF (reference sequence). V was cut by 1 base and J by 3 bases, with 13 bases left in between. The CDR3 covers 16 residues. This rearrangement joins TRBV15 to TRBJ1-5, with no clear D. This clonotype originated in a man younger than 45 in good health and CMV-seropositive. The sequenced material came from PBMCs. The CDR3: CATSRVPNGFNQPQHF. CDR3 coding DNA: TGTGCCACCAGCAGAGTACCGAACGGGTTCAATCAGCCCCAGCATTTT.